This TCR beta chain was identified during a study of blood T cell repertoires in COVID-19. TCRdb's copy holds only in-frame clones and misses some; the assay was immunoSEQ multiplex PCR. The data hold roughly 200,000 clones, with roughly 80% observed a single time. Germline V gene lookup returns CDR1 SGHRS and CDR2 YFSETQ. CDR3 length: 15 amino acids. V was trimmed by 4 bases and J by 0 bases, leaving 11 bases between them. This chain joins TRBV5-1 and TRBJ2-1; D is unresolved. The TCR was taken from a woman aged 45-59 years who had been exposed to COVID-19. The sample was PBMCs or T cells enriched from blood (not recorded which). The CDR3 region is CASSILGSSYNEQFF. The CDR3 DNA follows: TGCGCCAGCAGCATCCTTGGTAGCTCCTACAATGAGCAGTTCTTC.